This is a list of T cell receptor beta chains from one sample in a study of cytomegalovirus exposure and HLA in healthy donors. Clones were read by immunoSEQ multiplex PCR, and TCRdb kept only the in-frame ones, dropping some. Here the sample spans about 130,000 clones, 81% being singletons. Sequenced input: PBMCs. The receptors originated from a man between 18 and 35 years old in good health and CMV-seronegative. Each CDR3 is given with its conserved first and last residue. D genes are given only for firm matches. Rows may omit the clone size; those that give it use once, few, many or a size class.

cdr3_nt	cdr3_aa	clone_size	j_call	v_call	d_call
TGTGCCAGCACAGTGAACACTGAAGCTTTCTTT	CASTVNTEAFF	-	TRBJ1-1	TRBV28	-
TGTGCTAGTGGATTTCCGGGCACTGAAGCTTTCTTT	CASGFPGTEAFF	once	TRBJ1-1	TRBV12-5	-
TGTGCCAGCAGCTTCAGGGTCGCAGATACGCAGTATTTT	CASSFRVADTQYF	-	TRBJ2-3	TRBV7-9	-
TGTGCCAGCAGTTACCCTCCGGGACAGGGCACTGAAGCTTTCTTT	CASSYPPGQGTEAFF	once	TRBJ1-1	TRBV6-6	TRBD1
TGTGCCAGCAGCCCCGGAGCCTTATCCCCAGGGACGCAGTATTTT	CASSPGALSPGTQYF	few	TRBJ2-3	TRBV7-8	-
TGTGCCAGCAGCTTGAGGGAGCGAACAGATACGCAGTATTTT	CASSLRERTDTQYF	-	TRBJ2-3	TRBV5-4	-
TGTGCCAGCAGTTTTGCAGTGAACACTGAAGCTTTCTTT	CASSFAVNTEAFF	-	TRBJ1-1	TRBV6-5	-
TGCGCCAGCAGAGGAGGACCTGGGGCCAACGTCCTGACTTTC	CASRGGPGANVLTF	-	TRBJ2-6	TRBV5-1	-
TGCGCCAGCAGCCAAGATCTCCGACAGGAGCTGTTTTTT	CASSQDLRQELFF	-	TRBJ2-2	TRBV4-3	-
TGCGCCAGCAGCCAAGAAGGGCGGGTGAGCTTCTACGAGCAGTACTTC	CASSQEGRVSFYEQYF	-	TRBJ2-7	TRBV4-3	-
TGTGCCAGTAGTACGCGGTTGACTGAAGCTTTCTTT	CASSTRLTEAFF	few	TRBJ1-1	TRBV19	-
TGTGCCTGGAGTTTAGACACAATCACTGAAGCTTTCTTT	CAWSLDTITEAFF	-	TRBJ1-1	TRBV30	-
TGTGCCAGCAATCCGGGACAGCTTTACAATCAGCCCCAGCATTTT	CASNPGQLYNQPQHF	-	TRBJ1-5	TRBV6-5	TRBD1
TGCAGCGTCCCCTCTGGAGCAGATACGCAGTATTTT	CSVPSGADTQYF	-	TRBJ2-3	TRBV29-1	-
TGTGCCAGCAGCTTGGCGGGTTGGTATGGCCAGCCCCAGCATTTT	CASSLAGWYGQPQHF	-	TRBJ1-5	TRBV5-6	-
TGTGCCATCAGTGACCAACAGGAACCCCGGAAAGATGGCTACACCTTC	CAISDQQEPRKDGYTF	-	TRBJ1-2	TRBV10-3	-
TGTGCCAGTAGTTCAACTTCCCGGGACAGGGCATTTGAAGCTTTCTTT	CASSSTSRDRAFEAFF	-	TRBJ1-1	TRBV19	TRBD1
TGCAGAACAACAGGGAACACTGAAGCTTTCTTT	CRTTGNTEAFF	-	TRBJ1-1	TRBV20-1	-
TGCGCCAGCAGCCAAGAAGGAGACTCCTATAATTCACCCCTCCACTTT	CASSQEGDSYNSPLHF	-	TRBJ1-6	TRBV4-1	-
TGTGCCAGTAGTATCACGTCTAGGACAGGGAGTACGGCTTTCTTT	CASSITSRTGSTAFF	-	TRBJ1-1	TRBV19	TRBD1
TGTGCCAGCAGCGAGGCCGGGGATAATTCACCCCTCCACTTT	CASSEAGDNSPLHF	-	TRBJ1-6	TRBV9	-
TGTGCCAGCAGCTTAGGAGGCCCGTATAGCAATCAGCCCCAGCATTTT	CASSLGGPYSNQPQHF	-	TRBJ1-5	TRBV7-2	-
TGTGCCAGCAGCTACGGACAGGCGGGCTATGGCTACACCTTC	CASSYGQAGYGYTF	once	TRBJ1-2	TRBV11-3	TRBD1
TGTGCCAGCAGTTTAGGGGGCAGGGAATCACCCCTCCACTTT	CASSLGGRESPLHF	-	TRBJ1-6	TRBV6-5	TRBD1
TGTGCCAGCAGCCAACGAGCAGGACTGGCTAGGGAGACCCAGTACTTC	CASSQRAGLARETQYF	-	TRBJ2-5	TRBV7-9	-
TGTGCCAGCTCCCCGAAGACTACGAACACCGGGGAGCTGTTTTTT	CASSPKTTNTGELFF	-	TRBJ2-2	TRBV18	-